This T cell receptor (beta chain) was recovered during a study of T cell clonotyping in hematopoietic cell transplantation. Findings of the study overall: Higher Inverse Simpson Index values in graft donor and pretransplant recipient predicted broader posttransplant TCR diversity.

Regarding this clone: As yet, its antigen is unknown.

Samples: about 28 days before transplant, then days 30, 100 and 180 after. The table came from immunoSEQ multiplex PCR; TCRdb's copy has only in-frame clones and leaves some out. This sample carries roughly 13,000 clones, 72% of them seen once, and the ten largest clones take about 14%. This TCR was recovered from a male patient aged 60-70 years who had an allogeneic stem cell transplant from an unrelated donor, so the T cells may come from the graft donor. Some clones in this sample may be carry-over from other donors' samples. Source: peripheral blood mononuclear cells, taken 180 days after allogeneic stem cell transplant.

In nucleotides, the CDR3 is TGCGCCAGCAGCCCCCAGGGAAACTATGGCTACACCTTC. Its translation: CASSPQGNYGYTF. The V and J genes are TRBV5-1 and TRBJ1-2, with D maybe TRBD1 (5 bases). The V gene's germline CDR1 is SGHRS and CDR2 YFSETQ. V lost 4 bases and J 2 bases, leaving 9 bases between the germline ends. The CDR3 has 13 amino acids.